A single sample gave rise to the 8 T cell receptor beta chains below, sequenced in a study of blood T cell repertoires in COVID-19. The protocol was immunoSEQ multiplex PCR, while the TCRdb copy is restricted to in-frame clones and leaves out a portion. This table holds roughly 250,000 clones, roughly 88% found once. The material sequenced was peripheral blood. Source of these receptors: a woman aged 40 to 50 who had recovered from COVID-19.

CDR3 sequence reads: CASSLGGNEQYF. The CDR3, as DNA: TGTGCCAGCAGCTTAGGAGGTAACGAGCAGTACTTC. The chain recombines TRBV11-1 with TRBJ2-7; D unresolved. Germline V gives CDR1 SGHAT, CDR2 FQDESV (reference sequence). The CDR3 is 12 amino acids. Between the trimmed V and J ends, which lost 1 base and 5 bases, there was a span of 6 bases.

As concerns this clone: Germline is not matched at one junction end, which may reflect a read error. The rearrangement uses TRBV24-1 and TRBJ1-1, with D possibly being TRBD1 (5 bases). Germline V gene lookup returns CDR1 KGHDR and CDR2 SFDVKD. CDR3 size: 14 residues. This CDR3 is CATSDLGRTPGLWF. In nucleotides, the CDR3 is TGTGCCACCAGTGATTTGGGAAGGACCCCAGGGTTGTGGTTT.

The rearrangement uses TRBV30 and TRBJ2-7; 9 bases match TRBD1. Looked up from germline, CDR1 is GTSNPN and CDR2 is SVGIG (reference sequence). The CDR3 runs 15 residues. After removal of 5 bases from V and 6 bases from J, the junction contained 14 bases not matched to a gene. The CDR3 spells CAWEGTGGETVEQYF. CDR3 DNA sequence: TGTGCCTGGGAGGGCACAGGGGGCGAAACGGTCGAGCAGTACTTC. Full variable domain (rest looked up from reference TRBV30 and TRBJ2-7): SQTIHQWPATLVQPVGSPLSLECTVEGTSNPNLYWYRQAAGRGLQLLFYSVGIGQISSEVPQNLSASRPQDRQFILSSKKLLLSDSGFYLCAWEGTGGETVEQYFGPGTRLTVT.

The chain recombines TRBV19 with TRBJ2-5, with a weak D call TRBD1 (6 bases). Germline values: CDR1 LNHDA, CDR2 SQIVND (reference sequence). V was cut by 4 bases and J by 5 bases, with 11 bases left in between. CDR3 length: 13 residues. This chain's CDR3 is CASSNRDWETQYF. CDR3 bases: TGTGCCAGTAGTAACAGGGATTGGGAGACCCAGTACTTC.

The J gene is TRBJ2-3, the V gene TRBV7-9, with D tentatively TRBD2 (5 bases). CDR3 length equals 15 residues. The germline gives CDR1 SEHNR, CDR2 FQNEAQ (reference sequence). Trimming pared 2 bases from V and 0 bases from J, leaving 9 bases between. The CDR3 reads CASSLLAFSTDTQYF. The CDR3 DNA is TGTGCCAGCAGCTTACTAGCTTTTAGCACAGATACGCAGTATTTT.

The chain employs TRBV4-2 and TRBJ2-7; TRBD1 matches at 9 bases. Germline trimming cut 1 base from V and 5 bases from J; bases unmatched to any gene: 9. CDR1 is LGHNA and CDR2 is YNFKEQ in the germline V gene. This CDR3 contains 16 residues. The CDR3 nucleotides read TGTGCCAGCAGCCAAGCCTGGGGGACAGGGACCCACGAGCAGTACTTC. This encodes CASSQAWGTGTHEQYF.

This clone was seen only once. V usage is TRBV12-1 and J usage is TRBJ2-1; the table's D call, TRBD2, has no DNA check behind it. TRBV12-1 is classified as a pseudogene. The CDR3 consists of 12 residues. The CDR3 DNA is TGTGCCAGCAGCATCCTCCCTAATGAGCAGTTCTTC. Translation: CASSILPNEQFF.

CDR3 DNA sequence: TGTTACCATCCAAATCGGGGGGACACAGATACGCAGTATTTT. Encoded protein: CYHPNRGDTDTQYF. V and J are TRBV5-6 and TRBJ2-3, with 7 positions matching TRBD2. CDR1 and CDR2 from the germline V gene are SGHDT and YYEEEE. This CDR3 has 14 residues.